This entry concerns a single TCR beta chain. Its antigen remains unknown. Time point in this sample: week 47, end of study. Topical imiquimod accompanied each vaccine dose, which consisted of 300 ug of mutant IDH1 20-mer peptide. The data were produced by immunoSEQ multiplex PCR, yet TCRdb's version contains in-frame clones alone and is incomplete. Among tens of thousands of clones listed, about 75% were seen once. This specimen comes from a study of a mutant IDH1 vaccine in newly diagnosed glioma. The CDR3 extends over 14 amino acids. CDR1 and CDR2 (germline): SGHNT, YYREEE (reference sequence). Trimming took 0 bases from V and 11 from J, leaving 14 bases between them.

This TCR derives from a man in his forties or fifties with glioma. The sequencing here drew on PBMCs, taken from a glioma patient whose treatment included an IDH1 peptide vaccine. The chain combines TRBV5-4 with TRBJ2-2; D possibly corresponds to TRBD2 (6 bases). The CDR3 is CASSLGQRAGELFF. The CDR3, as DNA: TGTGCCAGCAGCTTGGGGCAGCGGGCGGGAGAGCTGTTTTTT. The whole variable domain, filled in from reference TRBV5-4 and TRBJ2-2, reads ETGVTQSPTHLIKTRGQQVTLRCSSQSGHNTVSWYQQALGQGPQFIFQYYREEENGRGNFPPRFSGLQFPNYSSELNVNALELDDSALYLCASSLGQRAGELFFGEGSRLTVL.